This T cell receptor beta chain stems from a study of blood T cell repertoires in COVID-19. Across the study: Specimens from acute and convalescent COVID-19 originated in the United States, Italy and Spain.

In the original processing: Amplifying reference gene primers gave estimates of nucleated cell counts. Only in-frame clones appear in the TCRdb table, and some are missing; sequencing was by immunoSEQ multiplex PCR. That table furnishes V, J and clone size, whereas the DNA furnished D and trimming. Of 210,000 or so clones in the sample, around 86% were seen once. The germline gives CDR1 KGHSH, CDR2 LQKENI. There are 14 residues in the CDR3. The V segment lost 3 bases and the J segment 4 bases; nucleotides outside the gene matches: 4. Sequencing was done on a sample of PBMCs or T cells enriched from blood (not recorded which). The rearrangement uses TRBV18 and TRBJ2-7; 9 bases are a match to TRBD1. The source is a woman aged 50 to 60 with acute COVID-19. CDR3 bases: TGTGCCAGCTCACCCGACAGGGGGGGGTACGAGCAGTACTTC. Protein product: CASSPDRGGYEQYF.